This entry is about one T cell receptor (beta chain). The V gene's germline CDR1 is SGHNT and CDR2 YENEEA. V was clipped by 5 bases and J by 5 bases; unmatched bases: 10. CDR3 size: 16 residues. Method: immunoSEQ multiplex PCR; TCRdb's copy keeps in-frame clones and lacks some. The sample consists of some 31,000 clones, more than 70% of them appearing once. This specimen belongs to a study of blood T cell repertoires in COVID-19. This receptor was obtained from a human donor with active COVID-19. The donor label of this sample is uncertain. The chain combines TRBV11-3 with TRBJ2-3; 10 bases fit TRBD1. The material sequenced was peripheral blood. DNA of the CDR3: TGTGCCAGCAGCCTCGTGACAGGGGGCGAGGAAGATACGCAGTATTTT. Amino acids: CASSLVTGGEEDTQYF.